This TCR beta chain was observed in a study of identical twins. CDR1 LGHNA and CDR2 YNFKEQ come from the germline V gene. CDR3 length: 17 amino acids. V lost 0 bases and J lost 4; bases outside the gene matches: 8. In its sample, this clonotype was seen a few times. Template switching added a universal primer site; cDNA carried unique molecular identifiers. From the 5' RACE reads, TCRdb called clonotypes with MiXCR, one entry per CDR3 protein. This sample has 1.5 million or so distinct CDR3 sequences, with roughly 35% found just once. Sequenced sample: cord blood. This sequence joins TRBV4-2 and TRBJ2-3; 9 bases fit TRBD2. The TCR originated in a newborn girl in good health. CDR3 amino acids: CASSQENAGGPADTQYF. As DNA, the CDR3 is TGTGCCAGCAGCCAAGAAAACGCGGGAGGGCCTGCAGATACGCAGTATTTT.